The clone carrying this T cell receptor (beta chain) was counted many times. Its antigen is not known. This entry comes from a study of OX40 agonist ivuxolimab in advanced cancers. Study-wide background: Age averaged approximately 60 years (range roughly 20 to 90), and 82.7% were male.

Trimming took 10 bases from V and 0 from J, leaving 19 bases between them. There are 15 residues in the CDR3. Germline V gene data show CDR1 as MDHEN and CDR2 as SYDVKM. Method: immunoSEQ multiplex PCR; TCRdb's copy keeps in-frame clones and lacks some. The repertoire has 100,000 or so clones, roughly 84% of them found once; the top ten carry 3.5% to 4.5%. The study's findings and limits: CD4+ and CD8+ T cells in blood underwent clonal expansion by week 6 at 0.1 to 3.0 mg/kg.

The receptor comes from an adult with an advanced solid tumor such as melanoma, head and neck, liver or kidney cancer. The sample here was CD4+ or CD8+ T cells sorted from blood, taken in a trial of the OX40 agonist ivuxolimab. V gene TRBV28 combines with J gene TRBJ2-7; maybe TRBD2 (5 bases). DNA for the CDR3: TGTGCCACTAACACCGGGCGGGTCTCCTCCTACGAGCAGTACTTC. Amino acids: CATNTGRVSSYEQYF.